The rows below give T cell receptor beta chains drawn from one sample of a study of read filtering for tumor transcriptome and immune sequencing. A single record per CDR3 protein comes from TCRdb applying MiXCR to the reads. Of 90,000 to 95,000 distinct CDR3 sequences listed, 20% to 25% were seen once; the top ten hold about an eighth. The source material was a population of CD138-negative cells sorted from bone marrow. Receptors were obtained from a donor at least 40 years old with multiple myeloma. Each CDR3 is given with its conserved first and last residue. D genes are given only for firm matches. Some rows mark clone size as missing; the rest say once, few, many or name a class of expanded clone.

d_call | j_call | clone_size | v_call | cdr3_nt | cdr3_aa
- | TRBJ2-2 | many | TRBV28 | TGTGCCAGCAGTTTACCCCCCACCGGGGAGCTGTTTTTT | CASSLPPTGELFF
- | TRBJ2-2 | many | TRBV6-1 | TGTGCCAGCGCGGAGGTTCTCGTCGTGGGAGGGGAGCTGTTTTTT | CASAEVLVVGGELFF
- | TRBJ1-5 | many | TRBV3-1 | TGTGCCAGCAGCGGTGCGGGGGCTAGTCAGCCCCAGCATTTT | CASSGAGASQPQHF
- | TRBJ1-1 | - | TRBV2 | TGTGCCAGCCGGGACCCGAACACTGAAGCTTTCTTT | CASRDPNTEAFF
TRBD1 | TRBJ1-1 | - | TRBV5-4 | TGTGCTAGCAGCTCACGGACAGGGGACGACACTGAAGCTTTCTTT | CASSSRTGDDTEAFF
- | TRBJ1-1 | many | TRBV28 | TGTGCCAGCAGGGAAACACAGGGATTCTACACTGAAGCTTTCTTT | CASRETQGFYTEAFF
- | TRBJ2-4 | many | TRBV13 | TGTGCCAGCAGCCCCGGACGACTCCTACACGGCAAAAACATTCAGTACTTC | CASSPGRLLHGKNIQYF
- | TRBJ2-1 | many | TRBV2 | TGTGCCAGCACAAAGGAGATGTGGGTCAACTCCTACAATGAGCAGTTCTTC | CASTKEMWVNSYNEQFF
- | TRBJ2-5 | many | TRBV20-1 | TGCAGTGCTAGAGAAATCTTTGGGGAGACCCAGTACTTC | CSAREIFGETQYF
- | TRBJ2-5 | many | TRBV11-1 | TGTGCCAGCAGCTTAATAGACCAAGAGACCCAGTACTTC | CASSLIDQETQYF
- | TRBJ2-2 | many | TRBV2 | TGTGCCAGCAGCCCGGACAGTGTATCGAACACCGGGGAGCTGTTTTTT | CASSPDSVSNTGELFF
- | TRBJ2-7 | many | TRBV7-9 | TGTGCCAGCAGCTTAGGGGCTTCGTGGGAGCAGTACTTC | CASSLGASWEQYF
- | TRBJ2-1 | many | TRBV7-9 | TGTGCCAGCGAACCAGATAATGAGCAGTTCTTC | CASEPDNEQFF
- | TRBJ2-1 | - | TRBV5-1 | TGCGCCAGCAGTCACCGGAGGGGGCAGGGGAATGAGCAGTTCTTC | CASSHRRGQGNEQFF
- | TRBJ1-5 | few | TRBV7-2 | TGTGCCAGCAGCTTAGGAGGTGTGGGGGTCCCAGGGCCCCAGCATTTT | CASSLGGVGVPGPQHF
TRBD2 | TRBJ2-5 | - | TRBV7-8 | TGTGCCAGCAGCTCCTGGCGGCTAGCGGCCCAAGAGACCCAGTACTTC | CASSSWRLAAQETQYF
- | TRBJ1-1 | many | TRBV3-1 | TGTGCCAGCAGCCAGGGGATCCGTGGGACTGAAGCTTTCTTT | CASSQGIRGTEAFF
- | TRBJ2-5 | many | TRBV5-1 | TGCGCCAGCAGACCCAATCAGGAGGGAGAGACCCAGTACTTC | CASRPNQEGETQYF
TRBD1 | TRBJ1-2 | many | TRBV7-9 | TGTGCCAGCAGCTTGGGACCGGACAGGGGGGACGTCTATGGCTACACCTTC | CASSLGPDRGDVYGYTF
- | TRBJ1-1 | - | TRBV7-3 | TGTGCCAGCAGCTTGGTACAGGGTGAAGCTTTCTTT | CASSLVQGEAFF
TRBD2 | TRBJ2-4 | - | TRBV7-9 | TGTGTCAGCAGCCAAGGGCAGGCCCTAGCGGGGAACATTCAGTACTTC | CVSSQGQALAGNIQYF
TRBD2 | TRBJ2-5 | few | TRBV7-2 | TGTGCCAGCAGCTCTTCACTAGCGGGGGGTTTAGAGACCCAGTACTTC | CASSSSLAGGLETQYF
- | TRBJ1-4 | - | TRBV13 | TGTGCCAGCAGCCGACGGACAGCTGGGTATGAAAAACTGTTTTTT | CASSRRTAGYEKLFF
- | TRBJ2-7 | few | TRBV7-8 | TGTGCCAGCAGCTTAGACCGACAGCTGACCACGTACGAGCAGTACTTC | CASSLDRQLTTYEQYF
- | TRBJ1-5 | few | TRBV19 | TGTGCCAGTAGGGGCGGGCAGTATAGCAATCAGCCCCAGCATTTT | CASRGGQYSNQPQHF
- | TRBJ2-2 | many | TRBV12-3/TRBV12-4 | TGTGCCAGCAGTTTATCCGCCGGGGAGCTGTTTTTT | CASSLSAGELFF
TRBD1 | TRBJ1-4 | many | TRBV6-5 | TGTGCCAGCAGTTACGGACAGGCAACTAATGAAAAACTGTTTTTT | CASSYGQATNEKLFF